The clone carrying this T cell receptor (beta chain) was seen more than once but under ten times. The CDR3 is made up of 15 amino acids. V dropped 7 bases and J dropped 1; count of bases not matched to a gene: 9. This sample stems from a study of early T cells in non-severe SARS-CoV-2 infection. TCRdb re-analysed the 5' RACE reads in MiXCR, keeping a single row per CDR3 protein. The profile shows some 96,000 distinct CDR3 sequences, under 15% of them singletons. This TCR was sampled from an adult who was a healthcare worker with PCR-confirmed SARS-CoV-2 infection or an uninfected control (not recorded which). The V gene is TRBV23-1, the J gene TRBJ2-5; 7 bases fit TRBD1. TRBV23-1 falls under the ORF class, with uncertain function. Sequencing was performed on whole blood. The chain's CDR3 is CASTQGTVIQETQYF. Here the CDR3 DNA reads TGCGCCAGCACACAAGGGACAGTAATCCAAGAGACCCAGTACTTC.